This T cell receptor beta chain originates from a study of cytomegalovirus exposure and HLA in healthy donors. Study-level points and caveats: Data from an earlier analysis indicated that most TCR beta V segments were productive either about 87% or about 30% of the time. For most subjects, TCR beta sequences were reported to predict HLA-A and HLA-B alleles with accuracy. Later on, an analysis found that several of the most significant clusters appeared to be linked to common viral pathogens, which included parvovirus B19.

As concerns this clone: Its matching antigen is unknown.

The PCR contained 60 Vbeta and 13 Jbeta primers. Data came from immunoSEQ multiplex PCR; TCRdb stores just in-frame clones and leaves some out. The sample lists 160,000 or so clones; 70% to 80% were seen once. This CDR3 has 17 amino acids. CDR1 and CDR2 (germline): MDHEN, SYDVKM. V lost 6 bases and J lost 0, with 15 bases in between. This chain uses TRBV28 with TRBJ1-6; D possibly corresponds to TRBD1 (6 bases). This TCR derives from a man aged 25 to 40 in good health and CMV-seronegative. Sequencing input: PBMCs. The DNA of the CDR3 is TGTGCCAGCAGAAGTTTCGTCAGGGGCTCCTATAATTCACCCCTCCACTTT. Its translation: CASRSFVRGSYNSPLHF.